The clone carrying this TCR beta chain showed up many times. What it binds is unknown. A single record per CDR3 protein comes from TCRdb applying MiXCR to the 5' RACE reads. The profile shows approximately 150,000 distinct CDR3 sequences, approximately 7.7% of them singletons. V was shortened by 2 bases and J by 4 bases, with 6 bases between the two germline ends. The CDR3 has 13 residues. This sample was taken from a study of T cells after yellow fever vaccination. The study, taken as a whole, reports: The appearance of a small share of clonotypes in both CD4 and CD8 compartments was observed.

This TCR was recovered from a man under 40 who received the YFV17D yellow fever vaccine. This rearrangement joins TRBV12-3 or TRBV12-4 to TRBJ1-3; D unresolved. This specimen was CD4+ T cells sorted from PBMCs, taken 5 days after the yellow fever booster vaccination. Here the CDR3 DNA reads TGTGCCAGCAGTTTATCGTACGGAAACACCATATATTTT. Protein: CASSLSYGNTIYF.